The 26 T cell receptor beta chains given below trace back to one sample, sequenced in a study of cytomegalovirus exposure and HLA in healthy donors (dated by TCRdb to between 2016 and 2019). The library was obtained by the immunoSEQ multiplex PCR assay. A mixture of 60 forward primers for TCR Vbeta segments and 13 reverse primers for TCR Jbeta segments was used in the multiplex PCR. The table comes from immuneACCESS by way of TCRdb, which keeps in-frame sequences with V and J called. Part of the clones is missing from these tables; in studies checked, under half for an unresolved V gene and the rest for unknown reasons. A total of about 97,000 clones appear in this sample, roughly three quarters of them only once. The top ten constitute around 4% of the sample. The sample consisted of PBMCs. The receptors were sampled from a man aged 40-55 years in good health and CMV-seronegative.

V usage is TRBV6-5 and J usage is TRBJ1-2; TRBD1 matches at 8 bases. CDR3 length: 14 amino acids. The V segment lost 10 bases and the J segment 2 bases; nucleotides outside the gene matches: 9. Per germline, CDR1 MNHEY and CDR2 SVGAGI. The CDR3 nucleotides read TGTGCCACCAAATATAACAGGGGGAACTATGGCTACACCTTC. As protein: CATKYNRGNYGYTF.

The V and J genes are TRBV11-2 and TRBJ1-5; D possibly corresponds to TRBD1 (6 bases). Germline assignment: CDR1 SGHAT and CDR2 FQNNGV. V lost 5 bases and J 3 bases, leaving 11 bases between the germline ends. CDR3 size: 14 residues. The CDR3 DNA sequence: TGTGCCAGCAGCAAGACAGGTTCCAATCAGCCCCAGCATTTT. Encoded protein: CASSKTGSNQPQHF.

This chain connects TRBV5-1 to TRBJ2-5; D perhaps matches TRBD2 (5 bases). Trimming took 4 bases from V and 2 from J, leaving 12 bases between them. The CDR3 loop spans 14 amino acids. Germline lookup yields CDR1 SGHRS and CDR2 YFSETQ. The CDR3 sequence is CASSRTGIQETQYF. In DNA, the CDR3 is TGCGCCAGCAGCAGGACCGGGATTCAAGAGACCCAGTACTTC.

The chain employs TRBV28 and TRBJ2-1; TRBD2 matches at 14 bases. The CDR3 spans 15 residues. The junction had 5 bases not matched to a gene; V was cut back by 11 bases and J by 2 bases. Germline CDR1 MDHEN, CDR2 SYDVKM. CDR3 sequence (DNA): TGTGCCTCACGGGGACTAGCGGGGGCCTACAATGAGCAGTTCTTC. It specifies CASRGLAGAYNEQFF.

The rearrangement uses TRBV11-1 and TRBJ2-1; D gene ambiguous. CDR3 length: 13 amino acids. CDR1 SGHAT and CDR2 FQDESV come from the germline V gene (reference sequence). The V end lost 3 bases, the J end lost 3 bases, and 6 bases lay between the germline ends. The CDR3 here is CASSLASYNEQFF. DNA for the CDR3: TGTGCCAGCAGCTTGGCTAGCTACAATGAGCAGTTCTTC.

The sample holds one count of this clone. The J gene is TRBJ1-2, the V gene TRBV19; no firm D call. V was trimmed by 1 base and J by 2 bases, leaving 5 bases between them. CDR3 length: 13 residues. Germline V CDR1 and CDR2: LNHDA, SQIVND (reference sequence). The CDR3 bases are TGTGCCAGTAGTATAGTGACAAACTATGGCTACACCTTC. This codes for CASSIVTNYGYTF.

V usage is TRBV7-3 and J usage is TRBJ1-2; a possible D gene is TRBD1 (5 bases). The germline V and J ends were trimmed by 1 base and 6 bases, with 18 bases remaining between them. CDR1 and CDR2 from the germline V gene are SGHTA and FQGTGA. The CDR3 is made up of 16 amino acids. The DNA of the CDR3 is TGTGCCAGCAGCTTAATGGGGGGGGTGGGGGAGGATGGCTACACCTTC. Protein: CASSLMGGVGEDGYTF. The whole variable domain, filled in from reference TRBV7-3 and TRBJ1-2, reads GAGVSQTPSNKVTEKGKYVELRCDPISGHTALYWYRQSLGQGPEFLIYFQGTGAADDSGLPNDRFFAVRPEGSVSTLKIQRTERGDSAVYLCASSLMGGVGEDGYTFGSGTRLTVV.

With respect to this clone: The same CDR3 also results from other DNA sequences found in this sample. V is TRBV9 and J is TRBJ1-5; no firm D call. The ends were cut back, 3 bases at V and 6 bases at J, with 10 bases in the middle. Germline values: CDR1 SGDLS, CDR2 YYNGEE. The CDR3 is 13 residues long. CDR3 protein: CASSASPGQPQHF. The CDR3, as DNA: TGTGCCAGCAGCGCGAGTCCCGGTCAGCCCCAGCATTTT.

The chain uses TRBV7-2 and TRBJ1-2; 11 bases map to TRBD1. With 4 bases clipped from V and 1 base from J, the junction kept 5 bases outside the gene matches. Germline V CDR1 and CDR2: SGHTA, FQGNSA. There are 16 residues in the CDR3. This CDR3 is CASSSWDRGNNYGYTF. In DNA, the CDR3 is TGTGCCAGCAGCTCCTGGGACAGGGGGAATAACTATGGCTACACCTTC.

The chain joins TRBV5-6 to TRBJ2-5; 7 bases agree with TRBD1. There are 14 residues in the CDR3. The germline CDR1 and CDR2 sequences are SGHDT and YYEEEE. J lost 1 base, V lost 5 bases, and 5 bases had no gene match. CDR3 nucleotide sequence: TGTGCCAGCAGTCCCAACAGGGGCCAAGAGACCCAGTACTTC. Protein product: CASSPNRGQETQYF.

The chain links TRBV6-1 to TRBJ2-7; 9 bases are shared with TRBD1. CDR1 and CDR2 (germline): MNHNS, SASEGT. The CDR3 length is 16 residues. V lost 3 bases, J lost 4 bases, and 10 bases stayed unmatched. The CDR3 reads CASSDPAGTGFYEQYV. The DNA of the CDR3 is TGTGCCAGCAGTGATCCCGCCGGGACAGGGTTTTACGAGCAGTACGTC.

This clone was observed a few times. V usage is TRBV11-3 and J usage is TRBJ2-5; 15 bases are a match to TRBD2. V shed 1 base, J shed 1 base, and the junction held 1 base outside the gene matches. Looked up from germline, CDR1 is SGHNT and CDR2 is YENEEA. The CDR3 contains 17 residues. This CDR3 reads CASSLGTSGGAQETQYF. CDR3 DNA: TGTGCCAGCAGCTTAGGGACTAGCGGGGGGGCCCAAGAGACCCAGTACTTC.

This clone was seen a handful of times. The genes are TRBV6-5 and TRBJ2-7; D remains ambiguous. There are 13 residues in the CDR3. Trimming removed 5 bases from V and 3 bases from J, with 11 bases in between. In germline, CDR1 is MNHEY, CDR2 SVGAGI. Here the CDR3 reads CASSREIHYEQYV. DNA for the CDR3: TGTGCCAGCAGTCGCGAAATACACTACGAGCAGTACGTC.

The chain combines TRBV6-1 with TRBJ1-2, with a possible D match to TRBD1 (6 bases). Germline-derived CDR1 and CDR2 are MNHNS and SASEGT. This CDR3 spans 15 amino acids. The ends were cut back, 0 bases at V and 8 bases at J, with 16 bases in the middle. CDR3 in amino acids: CASSEAAQGAGGYTF. The CDR3, as DNA: TGTGCCAGCAGTGAAGCGGCACAGGGTGCAGGGGGCTACACCTTC.

The chain links TRBV7-9 to TRBJ1-6, with a tentative D call TRBD1 (5 bases). The CDR3 sequence is 13 residues long. Germline V gives CDR1 SEHNR, CDR2 FQNEAQ (reference sequence). V lost 7 bases and J lost 8, with 12 bases in between. The chain's CDR3 is CASTKPGDSPLHF. The CDR3 DNA is TGTGCCAGCACTAAACCGGGGGATTCACCCCTCCACTTT. Full variable domain (rest looked up from reference TRBV7-9 and TRBJ1-6): DTGVSQNPRHKITKRGQNVTFRCDPISEHNRLYWYRQTLGQGPEFLTYFQNEAQLEKSRLLSDRFSAERPKGSFSTLEIQRTEQGDSAMYLCASTKPGDSPLHFGNGTRLTVT.

The V and J genes are TRBV5-6 and TRBJ1-1; the match to TRBD1 covers 7 bases. V gave up 4 bases and J gave up 6 bases; unmatched junction bases: 21. Germline lookup yields CDR1 SGHDT and CDR2 YYEEEE. CDR3 length equals 18 residues. In nucleotides, the CDR3 is TGTGCCAGCAGCCTATTTTCAAGACAGGGCCCCAAGGGAGCTGAAGCTTTCTTT. Translation: CASSLFSRQGPKGAEAFF.

The rearrangement links TRBV10-3 to TRBJ1-3; TRBD1 might be the D (6 bases). V was pared by 0 bases and J by 0 bases, with 12 bases between. Germline V gene sequence: CDR1 ENHRY, CDR2 SYGVKD. CDR3 length: 17 residues. CDR3 protein: CAISESTGRTSGNTIYF. CDR3 bases: TGTGCCATCAGTGAGTCAACAGGGCGCACCTCTGGAAACACCATATATTTT.

The rearrangement joins TRBV5-1 to TRBJ1-6, with D perhaps matching TRBD1 (6 bases). Trimming cost V 1 base and J 8 bases, with 10 bases left between them. Germline lookup yields CDR1 SGHRS and CDR2 YFSETQ. The CDR3 has 14 residues. CDR3 protein: CASSLYRVDSPLHF. DNA for the CDR3: TGCGCCAGCAGCTTGTACAGGGTCGATTCACCCCTCCACTTT.

The chain carries TRBV27 and TRBJ2-1, with 10 positions matching TRBD2. This CDR3 is built from 17 residues. V lost 5 bases and J lost 5; bases outside the gene matches: 12. CDR1 is MNHEY and CDR2 is SMNVEV in the germline V gene (reference sequence). The CDR3 DNA is TGTGCCAGCAGTCCCGTCCCATTTAGCGGGGGGAACAATGAGCAGTTCTTC. It specifies CASSPVPFSGGNNEQFF.

This rearrangement joins TRBV27 to TRBJ1-5; 10 bases fit TRBD1. The V gene end was trimmed by 8 bases and the J gene end by 6 bases; junction bases not matched to a gene: 13. The CDR3 loop spans 16 amino acids. Germline V gene data show CDR1 as MNHEY and CDR2 as SMNVEV (reference sequence). The CDR3: CASGLGDRGLGQPQHF. The CDR3, as DNA: TGTGCCAGCGGATTAGGGGACAGGGGTTTGGGTCAGCCCCAGCATTTT.

The chain links TRBV19 to TRBJ2-1; weak D call: TRBD2 (5 bases). The germline V gene has CDR1 LNHDA and CDR2 SQIVND (reference sequence). Trimming removed 3 bases from V and 6 bases from J, with 12 bases in between. The CDR3 is 14 residues long. CDR3 sequence: CASSIWTSPNEQFF. DNA of the CDR3: TGTGCCAGTAGTATCTGGACTTCTCCCAATGAGCAGTTCTTC.

The chain links TRBV6-6 to TRBJ1-6, with 7 bases matching TRBD1. V was pared by 1 base and J by 7 bases, with 7 bases of the junction left unmatched. The CDR3 has 16 amino acids. The germline V gene encodes CDR1 MNHNY and CDR2 SVGAGI (reference sequence). CDR3 DNA sequence: TGTGCCAGCAGTTACTACCTCCCGGGACAGAATTCACCCCTCCACTTT. Encoded protein: CASSYYLPGQNSPLHF.

The V gene is TRBV5-1, the J gene TRBJ2-3; 11 bases are a match to TRBD2. Germline V CDR1 and CDR2: SGHRS, YFSETQ. Trimming cost V 4 bases and J 6 bases; bases outside gene matches: 4. This CDR3 spans 14 amino acids. CDR3 nucleotides: TGCGCCAGCAGCCTTAGCGGGGGGGATGATACGCAGTATTTT. Protein product: CASSLSGGDDTQYF.

V and J are TRBV11-1 and TRBJ2-3, with 9 bases that match TRBD2. Germline values: CDR1 SGHAT, CDR2 FQDESV (reference sequence). The V and J ends lost 2 bases and 4 bases, in that order; junction bases with no gene match: 10. The CDR3 loop spans 17 amino acids. CDR3 DNA sequence: TGTGCCAGCAGCTTATGGGCGGGACTAGCTGGGGCAGATACGCAGTATTTT. This codes for CASSLWAGLAGADTQYF.

The CDR3 nucleotides are TGTGCCAGCAGCCCTACAAGACAGTACAATGAGCAGTTCTTC. Translating gives CASSPTRQYNEQFF. The rearrangement uses TRBV6-5 and TRBJ2-1; maybe TRBD1 (5 bases). CDR1 MNHEY and CDR2 SVGAGI come from the germline V gene. Trimming took off 6 bases at V and 4 bases at J, with 13 bases between the two ends. The CDR3 totals 14 residues.

This clone was detected a few times. This rearrangement joins TRBV9 to TRBJ2-1, with 9 positions matching TRBD2. Germline loops: CDR1 SGDLS, CDR2 YYNGEE. The V gene end was trimmed by 4 bases and the J gene end by 3 bases; junction bases not matched to a gene: 8. The CDR3 loop spans 16 amino acids. As DNA, the CDR3 is TGTGCCAGCAGCCCCACCACTAGCGGGTACTACAATGAGCAGTTCTTC. Residues: CASSPTTSGYYNEQFF.